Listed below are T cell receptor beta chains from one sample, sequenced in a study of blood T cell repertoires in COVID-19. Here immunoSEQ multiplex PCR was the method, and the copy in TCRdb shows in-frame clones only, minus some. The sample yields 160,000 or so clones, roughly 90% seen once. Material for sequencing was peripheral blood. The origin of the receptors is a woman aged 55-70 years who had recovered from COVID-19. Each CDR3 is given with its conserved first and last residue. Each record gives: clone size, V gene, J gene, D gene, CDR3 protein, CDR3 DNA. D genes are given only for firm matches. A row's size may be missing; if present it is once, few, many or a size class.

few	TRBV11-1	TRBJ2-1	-	CASSRTVSYNEQFF	TGTGCCAGCAGCAGGACAGTCTCCTACAATGAGCAGTTCTTC
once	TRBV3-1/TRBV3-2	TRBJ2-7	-	CASSQGVAGAVEQYF	TGTGCCAGCAGCCAAGGAGTAGCAGGGGCGGTTGAGCAGTACTTC
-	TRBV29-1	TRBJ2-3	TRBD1	CSVFVQGATDTQYF	TGCAGCGTTTTCGTTCAGGGGGCAACAGATACGCAGTATTTT
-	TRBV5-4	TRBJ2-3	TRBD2	CASSLASSGGAVTQYF	TGTGCCAGCAGCTTGGCCTCTAGCGGGGGGGCCGTTACGCAGTATTTT
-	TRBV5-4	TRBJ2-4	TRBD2	CASSLGLAGGKAKNIQYF	TGTGCCAGCAGCTTGGGACTAGCGGGGGGCAAGGCCAAAAACATTCAGTACTTC
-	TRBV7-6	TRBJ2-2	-	CASSLQMSGELFF	TGTGCCAGCAGCCTCCAGATGTCCGGGGAGCTGTTTTTT
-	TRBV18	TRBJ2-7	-	CASSPRQGFYEQYF	TGTGCCAGCTCACCTCGGCAGGGATTTTACGAGCAGTACTTC
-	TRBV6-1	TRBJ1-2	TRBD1	CASSEDRDFGYTF	TGTGCCAGCAGTGAGGACAGGGATTTCGGCTACACCTTC
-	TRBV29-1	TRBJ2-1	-	CSVGQSLIMLLF	TGCAGCGTTGGACAGTCCCTAATAATGCTACTCTTC
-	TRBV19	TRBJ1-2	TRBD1	CASSPRQGANYGYTF	TGTGCCAGTAGTCCCAGACAGGGGGCTAACTATGGCTACACCTTC
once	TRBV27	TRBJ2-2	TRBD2	CASQASGEGTGELFF	TGTGCCAGTCAGGCAAGCGGGGAGGGCACCGGGGAGCTGTTTTTT
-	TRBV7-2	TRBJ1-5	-	CASSLMAGGQPQHF	TGTGCCAGCAGCTTAATGGCGGGGGGCCAGCCCCAGCATTTT
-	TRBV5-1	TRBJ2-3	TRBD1	CASSHSSGQGRDTQYF	TGCGCCAGCAGCCACTCCTCTGGACAGGGTAGAGATACGCAGTATTTT
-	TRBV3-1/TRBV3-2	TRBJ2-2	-	CASSEGVVTGELFF	TGTGCCAGCAGCGAGGGGGTGGTCACCGGGGAGCTGTTTTTT
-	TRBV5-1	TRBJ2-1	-	CASSLEVGGPRNEQFF	TGCGCCAGCAGCTTGGAGGTCGGGGGGCCGAGGAATGAGCAGTTCTTC
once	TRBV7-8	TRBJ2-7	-	CASSFTGFVGQYF	TGTGCCAGCAGCTTTACGGGATTTGTAGGGCAGTACTTC
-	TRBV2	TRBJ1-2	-	CASCRGEAYGYTF	TGTGCCAGCTGCAGGGGTGAGGCCTATGGCTACACCTTC
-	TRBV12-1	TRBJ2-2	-	CASSTLPGLAGVANTGELFF	TGTGCCAGCAGCACCCTCCCGGGACTAGCGGGAGTCGCGAACACCGGGGAGCTGTTTTTT